This T cell receptor beta chain was captured by sequencing in a study of cytomegalovirus exposure and HLA in healthy donors. At the level of the study: Previous work identified 90 million to 130 million unique TCR beta sequences from about 179 million T cells.

Sampled while nominally healthy, donors likely had unrecorded immune exposures. For this clone: Its target is not known.

The CDR3 has 15 residues. CDR1 and CDR2 from the germline V gene are MNHNS and SASEGT. Losses at the gene ends were 8 bases for V and 0 bases for J; bases not matched to a gene: 7. Use of 60 Vbeta and 13 Jbeta primers characterized the PCR. This table comes from immunoSEQ multiplex PCR, and its TCRdb copy is limited to in-frame clones, with some not included. Among over 150,000 clones listed, roughly 87% were seen once. Study results and limitations: The study put under 200 TCR beta chains on its list as cytomegalovirus-associated.

Source material: PBMCs. This sequence originates from a woman in her twenties or thirties in good health and CMV-seronegative. The V gene is TRBV6-1, the J gene TRBJ1-3; 7 bases fit TRBD1. The CDR3 DNA reads TGTGCCAGCGGAAGACAGGGACTCTCTGGAAACACCATATATTTT. It translates to CASGRQGLSGNTIYF.